The sequence of this T cell receptor (beta chain) was determined in a study of blood T cell repertoires in COVID-19. Study as a whole: The study drew acute and convalescent COVID-19 samples from the United States, Italy and Spain. T cells, B-cell-depleted T cells, or PBMCs supplied cDNA or gDNA.

Original handling: For nucleated cells, counts were estimated from reference gene primer amplification. Libraries were prepared by immunoSEQ multiplex PCR; TCRdb keeps only in-frame clonotypes and omits some of them. Clone size and the V and J calls come from that table; the DNA yielded D and trimming. The repertoire holds some 200,000 clones, with more than 80% as singletons. Patients from Seattle were sampled longitudinally, starting during active infection. Germline CDR1 and CDR2: LGHDT and YNNKEL (reference sequence). Trimming pared 4 bases from V and 3 bases from J, leaving 11 bases between. This CDR3 spans 14 amino acids.

The sequence came from a woman aged 25-40 years with COVID-19, enrolled during active disease. What was sequenced was peripheral blood. This rearrangement joins TRBV3-1 (or the pseudogene TRBV3-2) to TRBJ2-3; no definite D call. The CDR3 sequence is CASSLVDSTDTQYF. CDR3 sequence (DNA): TGTGCCAGCAGCCTTGTAGACTCAACAGATACGCAGTATTTT.